This TCR beta chain was recovered during a study of blood T cell repertoires in COVID-19. The CDR3 consists of 15 residues. Germline V gene data show CDR1 as GTSNPN and CDR2 as SVGIG (reference sequence). With 1 base removed from V and 7 bases from J, the gap between germline ends came to 19 bases. Clones were sequenced by immunoSEQ multiplex PCR, and TCRdb holds only the in-frame ones, with some missing. The sample lists around 160,000 clones, around 89% occurring once. The receptor's source is a man in his fifties or sixties with acute or convalescent COVID-19. The chain carries TRBV30 and TRBJ1-2; tentative D call: TRBD1 (6 bases). The sample taken for sequencing was peripheral blood. CDR3 in amino acids: CAWSGGRGYQSGYTF. For the CDR3, the DNA is TGTGCCTGGAGTGGGGGGCGCGGGTACCAGAGTGGCTACACCTTC. The full variable domain, with the rest looked up from reference TRBV30 and TRBJ1-2, is SQTIHQWPATLVQPVGSPLSLECTVEGTSNPNLYWYRQAAGRGLQLLFYSVGIGQISSEVPQNLSASRPQDRQFILSSKKLLLSDSGFYLCAWSGGRGYQSGYTFGSGTRLTVV.